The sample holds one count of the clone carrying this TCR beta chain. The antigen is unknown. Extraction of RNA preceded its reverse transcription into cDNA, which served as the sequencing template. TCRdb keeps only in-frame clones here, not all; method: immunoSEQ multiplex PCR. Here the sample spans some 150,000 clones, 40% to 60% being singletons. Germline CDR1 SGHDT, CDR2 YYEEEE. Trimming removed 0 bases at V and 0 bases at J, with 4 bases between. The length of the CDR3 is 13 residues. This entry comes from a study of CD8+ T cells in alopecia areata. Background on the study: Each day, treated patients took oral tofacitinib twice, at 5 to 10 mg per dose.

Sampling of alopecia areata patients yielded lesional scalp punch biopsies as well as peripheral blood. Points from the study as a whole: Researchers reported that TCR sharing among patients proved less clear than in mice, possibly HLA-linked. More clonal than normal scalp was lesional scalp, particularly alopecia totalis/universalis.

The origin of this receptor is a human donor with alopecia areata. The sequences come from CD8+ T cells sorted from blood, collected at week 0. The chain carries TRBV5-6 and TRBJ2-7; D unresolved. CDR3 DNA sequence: TGTGCCAGCAGCTTGGGGGTCTCCTACGAGCAGTACTTC. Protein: CASSLGVSYEQYF.